This entry features one TCR beta chain sequence. Antigen unknown. The PCR employed 60 Vbeta primers together with 13 Jbeta primers. The method was immunoSEQ multiplex PCR; TCRdb's version includes in-frame clones alone and lacks a portion of them. The sample gives some 200,000 clones, approximately 83% of which show up once; roughly 0.1% is in the top ten. The sample originates from a study of cytomegalovirus exposure and HLA in healthy donors. Findings and caveats of the study: One variant, a missense change in DCLRE1C, was linked in a later analysis to TCR beta V- and J-gene trimming. Roughly uniform depth of sequencing across donors was assumed in presence/absence analyses. A later analysis reportedly found fewer N-insertions in an Asian-associated ancestry cluster than the roughly 730-donor mean.

The V and J ends lost 5 bases and 1 base respectively, with 11 bases between them. Looked up from germline, CDR1 is SGHAT and CDR2 is FQNNGV. The CDR3 is 14 residues long. The genes are TRBV11-2 and TRBJ1-2; weak D call: TRBD1 (5 bases). The clonotype originates from a boy aged 2-15 years in good health and CMV-seronegative. The sequencing input was PBMCs. The DNA of the CDR3 is TGTGCCAGCAGCCTGGGGCCAGTTAACTATGGCTACACCTTC. Its translation: CASSLGPVNYGYTF.